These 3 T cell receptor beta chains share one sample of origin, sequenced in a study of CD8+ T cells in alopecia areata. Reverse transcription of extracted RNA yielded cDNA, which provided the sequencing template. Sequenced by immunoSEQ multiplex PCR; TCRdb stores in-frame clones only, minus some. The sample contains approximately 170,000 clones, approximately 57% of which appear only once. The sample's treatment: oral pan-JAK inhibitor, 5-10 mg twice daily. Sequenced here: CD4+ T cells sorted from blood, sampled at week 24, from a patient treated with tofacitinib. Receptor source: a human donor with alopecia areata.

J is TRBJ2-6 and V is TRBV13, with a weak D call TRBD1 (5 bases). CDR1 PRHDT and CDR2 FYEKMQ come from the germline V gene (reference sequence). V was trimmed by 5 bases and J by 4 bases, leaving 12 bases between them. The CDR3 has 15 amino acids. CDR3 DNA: TGTGCCAGCAGCATAAGGGGATCAGGGGCCAACGTCCTGACTTTC. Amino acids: CASSIRGSGANVLTF. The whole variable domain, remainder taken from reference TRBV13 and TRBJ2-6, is AAGVIQSPRHLIKEKRETATLKCYPIPRHDTVYWYQQGPGQDPQFLISFYEKMQSDKGSIPDRFSAQQFSDYHSELNMSSLELGDSALYFCASSIRGSGANVLTFGAGSRLTVL.

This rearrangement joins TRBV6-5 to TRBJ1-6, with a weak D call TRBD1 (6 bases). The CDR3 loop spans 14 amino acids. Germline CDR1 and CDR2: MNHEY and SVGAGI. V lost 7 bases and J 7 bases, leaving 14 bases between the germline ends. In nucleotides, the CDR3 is TGTGCCAGCACGCCAAGGACAGCAAATTCACCCCTCCACTTT. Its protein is CASTPRTANSPLHF.

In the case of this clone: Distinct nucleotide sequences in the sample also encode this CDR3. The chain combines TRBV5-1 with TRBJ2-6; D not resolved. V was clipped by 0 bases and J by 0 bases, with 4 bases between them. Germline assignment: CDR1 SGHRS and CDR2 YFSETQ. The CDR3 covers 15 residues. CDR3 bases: TGCGCCAGCAGCTTGGGCGGCTCTGGGGCCAACGTCCTGACTTTC. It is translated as CASSLGGSGANVLTF. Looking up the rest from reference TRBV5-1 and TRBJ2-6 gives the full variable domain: KAGVTQTPRYLIKTRGQQVTLSCSPISGHRSVSWYQQTPGQGLQFLFEYFSETQRNKGNFPGRFSGRQFSNSRSEMNVSTLELGDSALYLCASSLGGSGANVLTFGAGSRLTVL.